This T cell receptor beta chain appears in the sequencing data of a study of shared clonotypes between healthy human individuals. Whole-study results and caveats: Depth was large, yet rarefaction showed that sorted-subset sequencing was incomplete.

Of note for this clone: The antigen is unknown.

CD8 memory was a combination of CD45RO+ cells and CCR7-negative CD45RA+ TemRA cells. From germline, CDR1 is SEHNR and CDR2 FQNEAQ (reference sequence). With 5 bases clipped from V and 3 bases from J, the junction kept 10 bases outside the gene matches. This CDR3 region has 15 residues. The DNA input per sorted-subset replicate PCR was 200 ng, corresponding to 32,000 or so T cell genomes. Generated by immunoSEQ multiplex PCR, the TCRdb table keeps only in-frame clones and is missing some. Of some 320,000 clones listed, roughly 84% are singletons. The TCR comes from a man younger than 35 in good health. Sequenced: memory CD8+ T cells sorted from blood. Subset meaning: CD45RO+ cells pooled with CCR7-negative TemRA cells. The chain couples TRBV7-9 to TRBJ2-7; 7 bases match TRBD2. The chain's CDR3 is CASSQTSEKYYEQYF. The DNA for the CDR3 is TGTGCCAGCAGCCAAACTAGCGAGAAGTACTACGAGCAGTACTTC.